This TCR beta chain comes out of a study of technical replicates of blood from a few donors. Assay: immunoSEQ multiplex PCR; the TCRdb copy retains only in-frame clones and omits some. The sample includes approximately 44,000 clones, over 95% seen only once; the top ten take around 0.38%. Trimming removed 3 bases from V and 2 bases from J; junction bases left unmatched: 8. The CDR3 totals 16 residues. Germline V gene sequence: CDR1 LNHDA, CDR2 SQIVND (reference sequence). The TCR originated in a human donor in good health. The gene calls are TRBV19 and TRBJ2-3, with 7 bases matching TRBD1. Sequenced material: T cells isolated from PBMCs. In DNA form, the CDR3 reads TGTGCCAGTAGTATTCTTCGACAGGGCCCCACAGATACGCAGTATTTT. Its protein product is CASSILRQGPTDTQYF.